These 21 T cell receptor beta chains were all obtained from the same sample, sequenced in a study of blood T cell repertoires in COVID-19. This table comes from immunoSEQ multiplex PCR, and its TCRdb copy is limited to in-frame clones, with some not included. The table lists about 200,000 clones, approximately 83% of them singletons. Sequenced: peripheral blood. The origin of the receptors is a man aged 40-49 years with acute or convalescent COVID-19.

The V call is TRBV3-1 (or the pseudogene TRBV3-2), the J call TRBJ1-1; 7 nucleotides align to TRBD1. This CDR3 is built from 14 residues. Per germline, CDR1 LGHDT and CDR2 YNNKEL (reference sequence). V trimming: 2 bases; J trimming: 4 bases; junction bases outside the gene matches: 4. The CDR3 DNA sequence: TGTGCCAGCAGCCAAACAGGGGTTCTCACTGAAGCTTTCTTT. Its protein product is CASSQTGVLTEAFF.

The chain has TRBV5-1 and TRBJ2-2, with TRBD2 as a possible D gene (5 bases). From germline, CDR1 is SGHRS and CDR2 YFSETQ. This CDR3 has 15 amino acids. V was trimmed by 1 base and J by 5 bases, leaving 12 bases between them. DNA for the CDR3: TGCGCCAGCAGCTTGTCGGGGATTGATACCGGGGAGCTGTTTTTT. Translated: CASSLSGIDTGELFF.

The gene calls are TRBV23-1 and TRBJ1-2, with 10 bases identical to TRBD1. TRBV23-1 is recorded as an ORF, its role being uncertain. CDR3 length: 14 amino acids. V was pared by 2 bases and J by 6 bases, with 3 bases of the junction left unmatched. The chain's CDR3 is CASSQAGTGDGYTF. The CDR3 coding sequence is TGCGCCAGCAGTCAAGCTGGGACAGGGGATGGCTACACCTTC.

The chain carries TRBV30 and TRBJ1-2, with D possibly being TRBD1 (5 bases). Germline CDR1 is GTSNPN and CDR2 is SVGIG (reference sequence). The CDR3 totals 13 residues. Between the trimmed V and J ends, which lost 1 base and 3 bases, there was a span of 9 bases. The CDR3: CAWSGGRDYGYTF. CDR3 nucleotides: TGTGCCTGGAGTGGCGGCAGGGACTATGGCTACACCTTC.

The chain employs TRBV4-2 and TRBJ2-1, with unresolved D. The length of the CDR3 is 16 residues. In germline, CDR1 is LGHNA, CDR2 YNFKEQ. The V gene lost 0 bases and the J gene lost 1 base, with 10 bases spanning the gap. Here the CDR3 reads CASSQDLSRSYNEQFF. DNA for the CDR3: TGTGCCAGCAGCCAAGATCTATCAAGATCCTACAATGAGCAGTTCTTC.

The V call is TRBV9, the J call TRBJ2-3; the match to TRBD2 covers 10 bases. V dropped 3 bases and J dropped 3; count of bases not matched to a gene: 1. CDR3 length: 14 residues. Per the germline V gene, CDR1 is SGDLS and CDR2 is YYNGEE. In DNA form, the CDR3 reads TGTGCCAGCAGCGGGACTAGCGGAACAGATACGCAGTATTTT. Its protein is CASSGTSGTDTQYF.

The V call is TRBV5-1, the J call TRBJ2-6, with a tentative D call TRBD2 (6 bases). V was shortened by 3 bases and J by 0 bases, with 10 bases between the two germline ends. The CDR3 is 16 residues long. Germline assignment: CDR1 SGHRS and CDR2 YFSETQ. The CDR3 DNA reads TGCGCCAGCAGCTCGGGAGTTAGCTCTGGGGCCAACGTCCTGACTTTC. This translates into CASSSGVSSGANVLTF.

The V and J genes are TRBV29-1 and TRBJ1-6, with 9 bases identical to TRBD1. V dropped 7 bases and J dropped 8; count of bases not matched to a gene: 9. Looked up from germline, CDR1 is SQVTM and CDR2 is ANQGSEA. This CDR3 has 14 amino acids. DNA for the CDR3: TGCAGCGCACGAACAGGGGGCGCGGATTCACCCCTCCACTTT. Encoded protein: CSARTGGADSPLHF.

The chain uses TRBV6-5 and TRBJ2-7, with 10 bases fitting TRBD1. J gave up 3 bases and V 5 bases, and 7 bases lay outside the gene matches. The V gene's germline CDR1 is MNHEY and CDR2 SVGAGI. The CDR3 has 15 residues. The CDR3 sequence: CASSLTGGDYYEQYF. The CDR3 nucleotides are TGTGCCAGCAGTCTGACAGGGGGCGATTACTACGAGCAGTACTTC.

The gene calls are TRBV7-6 and TRBJ2-1; 12 nucleotides match TRBD2. The CDR3 runs to 15 residues. Looked up from germline, CDR1 is SGHVS and CDR2 is FNYEAQ. Germline trimming cut 4 bases from V and 8 bases from J; bases unmatched to any gene: 6. CDR3 residues: CASSWTSGTPHEQFF. The CDR3, as DNA: TGTGCCAGCAGCTGGACTAGCGGGACCCCCCATGAGCAGTTCTTC.

The rearrangement links TRBV6-5 to TRBJ1-2; 7 bases are a match to TRBD1. V dropped 6 bases and J dropped 7; count of bases not matched to a gene: 11. Looked up from germline, CDR1 is MNHEY and CDR2 is SVGAGI. The CDR3 is 14 residues long. CDR3 in DNA: TGTGCCAGCAGCCTAAGACAGGGTCGAAGTGGCTACACCTTC. Its translation: CASSLRQGRSGYTF.

This clone came up many times. V gene TRBV5-1 combines with J gene TRBJ2-7, with TRBD2 matching 7 bases. This CDR3 region has 14 residues. Germline V gene data show CDR1 as SGHRS and CDR2 as YFSETQ. Trimming removed 1 base from V and 2 bases from J; junction bases left unmatched: 3. CDR3 nucleotides: TGCGCCAGCAGCTTGTTCGCGGGAGCCTACGAGCAGTACTTC. Translated, it gives CASSLFAGAYEQYF.

This chain connects TRBV10-3 to TRBJ2-3, with 9 bases matching TRBD1. The CDR3 length is 14 residues. The germline V gene has CDR1 ENHRY and CDR2 SYGVKD. After removal of 4 bases from V and 1 base from J, the junction contained 0 bases not matched to a gene. The CDR3 sequence: CAISGDRGTDTQYF. DNA of the CDR3: TGTGCCATCAGTGGGGACAGGGGCACAGATACGCAGTATTTT.

The chain has TRBV9 and TRBJ2-5; 16 positions agree with TRBD2. V shed 0 bases and J 7 bases; nucleotides not matched to a gene: 6. Germline V CDR1 and CDR2: SGDLS, YYNGEE. This CDR3 has 17 residues. The CDR3 is CASSVGGTSGRAGTQYF. In DNA form, the CDR3 reads TGTGCCAGCAGCGTAGGAGGGACTAGCGGGAGGGCCGGGACCCAGTACTTC.

CDR3 nucleotides: TGTGCCAGCTCACCACTGTGGGCGGGGGGGTCCTACAATGAGCAGTTCTTC. This encodes CASSPLWAGGSYNEQFF. The chain employs TRBV18 and TRBJ2-1, with 9 bases lining up with TRBD2. The CDR3 extends over 17 amino acids. The germline CDR1 and CDR2 sequences are KGHSH and LQKENI. V gave up 1 base and J gave up 1 base; unmatched junction bases: 5.

The rearrangement joins TRBV4-2 to TRBJ2-1; weak D call: TRBD1 (7 bases). With 1 base removed from V and 4 bases from J, the gap between germline ends came to 14 bases. The CDR3 length is 16 residues. Germline loops: CDR1 LGHNA, CDR2 YNFKEQ. The CDR3: CASSQVGGGEYNEQFF. CDR3 coding DNA: TGTGCCAGCAGCCAAGTAGGGGGCGGGGAATACAATGAGCAGTTCTTC.

The chain links TRBV25-1 to TRBJ1-1; 9 nucleotides agree with TRBD1. In germline, CDR1 is MGHDK, CDR2 SYGVNS. V lost 3 bases to trimming and J lost 8 bases; unmatched junction nucleotides: 13. The length of the CDR3 is 16 residues. CDR3 in DNA: TGTGCCAGCAGTGATCCGTTGGGACAGGGACCTCGGGAAGCTTTCTTT. Translating it yields CASSDPLGQGPREAFF.

This clone is a singleton in its sample. The chain couples TRBV30 to TRBJ1-1; no firm D call. Looked up from germline, CDR1 is GTSNPN and CDR2 is SVGIG (reference sequence). This CDR3 region has 13 residues. Trimming left V 4 bases short and J 1 base short, with 10 bases between. DNA of the CDR3: TGTGCCTGGATGAAGCACCAGAACACTGAAGCTTTCTTT. Translation: CAWMKHQNTEAFF.

A single count supports this clone. This chain links TRBV6-5 with TRBJ1-1, with 7 bases identical to TRBD1. CDR1 is MNHEY, CDR2 SVGAGI, per germline. The V and J ends lost 5 bases and 4 bases, in that order; junction bases with no gene match: 7. CDR3 length: 14 amino acids. The CDR3 region is CASSLYRGSTEAFF. The CDR3 nucleotides read TGTGCCAGCAGTCTCTACAGGGGTTCCACTGAAGCTTTCTTT.

This clone came up once. The gene calls are TRBV29-1 and TRBJ2-3; the D gene is possibly TRBD1 (6 bases). The CDR3 has 13 amino acids. V was pared by 7 bases and J by 2 bases, with 13 bases between. From germline, CDR1 is SQVTM and CDR2 ANQGSEA. In DNA, the CDR3 is TGCAGCGCCATGACAGGCTCCACAGATACGCAGTATTTT. Translation gives CSAMTGSTDTQYF.

This chain links TRBV12-5 with TRBJ1-1, with D possibly TRBD1 on 6 matching bases. Germline CDR1 is LGHNT and CDR2 is FRNRAP. The CDR3 is 15 amino acids. Trimming removed 7 bases at V and 5 bases at J, with 20 bases between. For the CDR3, the DNA is TGTGCTAGTGCCTCACGAAGGGGGAGTTGGACTGAAGCTTTCTTT. Its protein product is CASASRRGSWTEAFF. The full variable domain, with the rest looked up from reference TRBV12-5 and TRBJ1-1, is DARVTQTPRHKVTEMGQEVTMRCQPILGHNTVFWYRQTMMQGLELLAYFRNRAPLDDSGMPKDRFSAEMPDATLATLKIQPSEPRDSAVYFCASASRRGSWTEAFFGQGTRLTVV.